Shown below are 9 T cell receptor beta chains from a single sample sequenced in a study of blood T cells in healthy people across ages. The second PCR ran about 7 to 12 cycles with a sample-barcoded 5' primer and J-beta primers. TCRdb re-derived calls from the 5' RACE reads in MiXCR, one entry per CDR3 protein. The repertoire holds 1.5 million to 1.8 million distinct CDR3 sequences, 35% to 45% seen once, with about 4.1% in the top ten. Sequencing was carried out using blood. Receptor source: a woman aged 18-29 years in good health.

V usage is TRBV30 and J usage is TRBJ2-5; D unresolved. Between the trimmed V and J ends, which lost 0 bases and 5 bases, there was a span of 13 bases. The germline V gene encodes CDR1 GTSNPN and CDR2 SVGIG (reference sequence). The CDR3 loop spans 14 amino acids. The DNA for the CDR3 is TGTGCCTGGAGTGTAGGGTCCGCCGGGGAGACCCAGTACTTC. Its protein is CAWSVGSAGETQYF.

The chain couples TRBV6-1 to TRBJ2-7; D might be TRBD2 (5 bases). The length of the CDR3 is 14 residues. Trimming pared 4 bases from V and 0 bases from J, leaving 10 bases between. From germline, CDR1 is MNHNS and CDR2 SASEGT. The CDR3 is CASSGLGSSYEQYF. DNA for the CDR3: TGTGCCAGCAGTGGTCTAGGGAGCTCCTACGAGCAGTACTTC.

This clonotype was seen only a few times. The chain employs TRBV27 and TRBJ1-6; 7 positions agree with TRBD1. V gave up 5 bases and J gave up 5 bases; unmatched junction bases: 9. The CDR3 covers 16 residues. Germline assignment: CDR1 MNHEY and CDR2 SMNVEV (reference sequence). The CDR3 spells CASSQTPGQHNSPLHF. The CDR3 nucleotides are TGTGCCAGCAGTCAGACCCCGGGACAGCATAATTCACCCCTCCACTTT.

Concerning this clonotype: A junction end diverges from the germline sequence, so it may reflect a read error. The rearrangement links TRBV11-2 to TRBJ2-1, with TRBD1 as a possible D gene (5 bases). Per the germline V gene, CDR1 is SGHAT and CDR2 is FQNNGV. The CDR3 is made up of 11 amino acids. CDR3 nucleotides: TGTGCCAGCAGCTTTAGGGGTGAGCAGTCCTTC. It specifies CASSFRGEQSF.

There are a few counts of this clonotype. This sequence joins TRBV15 and TRBJ1-5; the match to TRBD1 covers 7 bases. Unmatched junction bases numbered 10, after V lost 6 bases and J lost 2 bases. Germline loops: CDR1 LNHNV, CDR2 YYDKDF (reference sequence). The CDR3 runs to 16 residues. The chain's CDR3 is CATRETGLSGNQPQHF. The CDR3 nucleotides are TGTGCCACCAGAGAGACAGGGCTGTCGGGCAATCAGCCCCAGCATTTT.

This chain joins TRBV28 and TRBJ2-1; no reliable D call. V was pared by 6 bases and J by 15 bases, with 21 bases between. Germline V lookup: CDR1 MDHEN, CDR2 SYDVKM. The CDR3 is made up of 13 amino acids. The CDR3 nucleotides are TGTGCCAGCAGCCGTACCCTGTCGCCCACTCCGTTCTTC. This sequence encodes CASSRTLSPTPFF.

V usage is TRBV9 and J usage is TRBJ1-4; D might be TRBD1 (6 bases). V shed 3 bases and J shed 10 bases, with 13 bases lying between them. CDR3 length equals 13 residues. Germline CDR1 reads SGDLS; CDR2 reads YYNGEE. The CDR3 coding sequence is TGTGCCAGCAGCGCTACAGGGTTTGGAAAACTGTTTTTT. Amino acids: CASSATGFGKLFF.

This CDR3 is CASSSRGQGDLGYTF. The CDR3 DNA follows: TGTGCCAGCAGTTCCCGGGGACAGGGGGACCTTGGCTACACCTTC. V is TRBV12-3 or TRBV12-4 and J is TRBJ1-2; TRBD1 agrees at 11 bases. V was clipped by 4 bases and J by 7 bases; unmatched bases: 8. This CDR3 is 15 amino acids long.

The chain carries TRBV20-1 and TRBJ1-4; D gene uncertain. This CDR3 region has 14 residues. Germline V gene lookup returns CDR1 DFQATT and CDR2 SNEGSKA (reference sequence). V was clipped by 0 bases and J by 0 bases, with 5 bases between them. CDR3 nucleotide sequence: TGCAGTGCTAGAGACCTTACAACTAATGAAAAACTGTTTTTT. Residues: CSARDLTTNEKLFF.